Shown below are 16 T cell receptor beta chains from a single sample sequenced in a study of OX40 agonist ivuxolimab in advanced cancers. Assay: immunoSEQ multiplex PCR; the TCRdb copy retains only in-frame clones and omits some. The sample lists 67,000 or so clones, approximately 89% seen once, with 1% to 1.2% in the top ten. Material: CD4+ or CD8+ T cells sorted from blood, obtained in a trial of the OX40 agonist ivuxolimab. The receptors derive from an adult with an advanced solid tumor such as melanoma, head and neck, liver or kidney cancer.

The rearrangement joins TRBV4-1 to TRBJ2-5; 9 bases line up with TRBD2. Germline-derived CDR1 and CDR2 are MGHRA and YSYEKL. With V trimmed by 2 bases and J by 5 bases, 3 bases remained unmatched. This CDR3 contains 14 residues. The CDR3 DNA is TGCGCCAGCAGCCAAATAGCGGGGGTGGAGACCCAGTACTTC. This translates into CASSQIAGVETQYF.

The chain has TRBV6-5 and TRBJ2-1, with D perhaps matching TRBD2 (6 bases). Trimming took 4 bases from V and 3 from J, leaving 10 bases between them. Germline loops: CDR1 MNHEY, CDR2 SVGAGI. This CDR3 comprises 14 residues. DNA for the CDR3: TGTGCCAGCAGTTTGTGGGGGGACTACAATGAGCAGTTCTTC. It translates to CASSLWGDYNEQFF.

This CDR3 reads CASSLGGSGGAYNEQFF. CDR3 in DNA: TGTGCCAGCAGCTTGGGGGGTAGCGGGGGAGCCTACAATGAGCAGTTCTTC. The rearrangement links TRBV5-4 to TRBJ2-1; 9 nucleotides match TRBD2. The V and J ends lost 0 bases and 2 bases, in that order; junction bases with no gene match: 6. The germline gives CDR1 SGHNT, CDR2 YYREEE (reference sequence). The length of the CDR3 is 17 residues.

With respect to this clone: This same CDR3 is encoded by further DNA sequences in the sample. CDR3 coding DNA: TGTGCCAGCAGCTTAGGGTCACAGAACACTGAAGCTTTCTTT. Translating it yields CASSLGSQNTEAFF. V gene TRBV7-2 combines with J gene TRBJ1-1; D is undetermined. Trimming left V 1 base short and J 1 base short, with 7 bases between. The CDR3 runs 14 residues. Germline lookup yields CDR1 SGHTA and CDR2 FQGNSA.

This chain connects TRBV19 to TRBJ2-7; a possible D gene is TRBD2 (5 bases). CDR1 is LNHDA, CDR2 SQIVND, per germline (reference sequence). Trimming removed 3 bases at V and 3 bases at J, with 12 bases between. The CDR3 sequence is 14 residues long. Written as DNA, the CDR3 is TGTGCCAGTAGTATTTATCCGGGGTTCTACGAGCAGTACTTC. It translates to CASSIYPGFYEQYF.

The chain is built from TRBV6-6 and TRBJ2-5; 13 bases line up with TRBD2. V shed 6 bases, J shed 6 bases, and the junction held 4 bases outside the gene matches. The CDR3 totals 14 residues. From germline, CDR1 is MNHNY and CDR2 SVGAGI (reference sequence). The CDR3 sequence is CASSPGTSGKTQYF. CDR3 bases: TGTGCCAGCAGCCCCGGGACTAGCGGGAAGACCCAGTACTTC.

The chain couples TRBV6-4 to TRBJ1-2, with TRBD1 identical over 8 bases. The germline V gene encodes CDR1 MRHNA and CDR2 SNTAGT. V trimming: 0 bases; J trimming: 7 bases; junction bases outside the gene matches: 7. The CDR3 consists of 15 residues. CDR3 region: CASSDSGRGLGGYTF. The CDR3 nucleotides are TGTGCCAGCAGTGACTCCGGCAGGGGGCTAGGTGGCTACACCTTC.

The chain combines TRBV18 with TRBJ2-7; 7 positions match TRBD2. CDR1 is KGHSH and CDR2 is LQKENI in the germline V gene. This CDR3 is 13 amino acids long. Trimming at V came to 1 base and at J to 7 bases, leaving 4 bases not matched to a gene. CDR3 sequence: CASSPREGREQYF. The CDR3 DNA reads as TGTGCCAGCTCACCACGGGAGGGACGGGAGCAGTACTTC.

The V gene is TRBV5-4, the J gene TRBJ2-2, with TRBD1 identical over 7 bases. The CDR3 is 15 residues long. After removal of 0 bases from V and 6 bases from J, the junction contained 5 bases not matched to a gene. Germline loops: CDR1 SGHNT, CDR2 YYREEE (reference sequence). As DNA, the CDR3 is TGTGCCAGCAGCTTGGTACGCCAGGGGGCCGGGGAGCTGTTTTTT. Its protein is CASSLVRQGAGELFF.

In this sample, this clone turned up once. The chain is built from TRBV9 and TRBJ2-3; D uncertain. V gave up 0 bases and J gave up 2 bases, with 10 bases separating them. Looked up from germline, CDR1 is SGDLS and CDR2 is YYNGEE. This CDR3 region has 15 residues. The CDR3 region is CASSVEVRNTDTQYF. The CDR3 nucleotides are TGTGCCAGCAGCGTAGAGGTTAGAAACACAGATACGCAGTATTTT.

The rearrangement uses TRBV5-1 and TRBJ1-4, with D hard to call. Germline V gene sequence: CDR1 SGHRS, CDR2 YFSETQ. This CDR3 comprises 15 residues. V gave up 1 base and J gave up 8 bases, with 15 bases separating them. The CDR3 loop is CASSLRRSGGEKLFF. CDR3 in DNA: TGCGCCAGCAGCTTGAGAAGGTCGGGTGGGGAAAAACTGTTTTTT. Full variable domain (missing parts from reference TRBV5-1 and TRBJ1-4): KAGVTQTPRYLIKTRGQQVTLSCSPISGHRSVSWYQQTPGQGLQFLFEYFSETQRNKGNFPGRFSGRQFSNSRSEMNVSTLELGDSALYLCASSLRRSGGEKLFFGSGTQLSVL.

This chain uses TRBV7-9 with TRBJ1-4; 8 bases map to TRBD1. The V gene's germline CDR1 is SEHNR and CDR2 FQNEAQ (reference sequence). Losses at the gene ends were 5 bases for V and 5 bases for J; bases not matched to a gene: 7. CDR3 size: 15 residues. The CDR3 nucleotides read TGTGCCAGCAGCATCGGACAGGGTAGAAATGAAAAACTGTTTTTT. Protein product: CASSIGQGRNEKLFF.

The CDR3 sequence is CASSLQGGPYEQYF. The CDR3 region has the DNA TGCGCCAGCAGCTTACAGGGAGGCCCCTACGAGCAGTACTTC. The chain combines TRBV5-1 with TRBJ2-7; D could derive from TRBD1 or TRBD2 (6 bases each). In germline, CDR1 is SGHRS, CDR2 YFSETQ. V shed 2 bases and J shed 2 bases, with 11 bases lying between them. The CDR3 runs to 14 residues.

This chain connects TRBV7-2 to TRBJ1-1; D gene ambiguous. The ends were cut back, 1 base at V and 2 bases at J, with 8 bases in the middle. The CDR3 contains 14 residues. Germline CDR1 SGHTA, CDR2 FQGNSA. Written as DNA, the CDR3 is TGTGCCAGCAGCTTAGTGGTCGGAAACACTGAAGCTTTCTTT. This translates into CASSLVVGNTEAFF.

V usage is TRBV6-1 and J usage is TRBJ1-1; 8 positions agree with TRBD1. Germline loops: CDR1 MNHNS, CDR2 SASEGT. The CDR3 covers 17 residues. V trimming: 2 bases; J trimming: 2 bases; junction bases outside the gene matches: 10. CDR3 in DNA: TGTGCCAGCAGTGAAACCCCCAGGGGGCTTTTTAACACTGAAGCTTTCTTT. As protein: CASSETPRGLFNTEAFF.

The sample holds a few counts of this clone. The chain has TRBV14 and TRBJ1-2, with D uncertain. There are 12 residues in the CDR3. Germline lookup yields CDR1 SGHDN and CDR2 FVKESK. V was trimmed by 8 bases and J by 4 bases, leaving 11 bases between them. CDR3 loop: CASGRGVYGYTF. The CDR3 bases are TGTGCCAGCGGAAGAGGCGTCTATGGCTACACCTTC. Using reference TRBV14 and TRBJ1-2 for the parts outside the CDR3, the full variable domain is EAGVTQFPSHSVIEKGQTVTLRCDPISGHDNLYWYRRVMGKEIKFLLHFVKESKQDESGMPNNRFLAERTGGTYSTLKVQPAELEDSGVYFCASGRGVYGYTFGSGTRLTVV.